The rows below give T cell receptor beta chains drawn from one sample of a study of blood T cells in healthy people across ages. TCRdb used MiXCR to reprocess the 5' RACE reads, holding one entry per CDR3 protein. The table shows about 640,000 distinct CDR3 sequences, with 58% occurring only once. The specimen was blood. These receptors were collected from a man between 60 and 70 years old in good health. The CDR3 runs from the conserved cysteine through the conserved F or W. The order of the fields is CDR3 protein, CDR3 DNA, J gene, D gene, clone size, V gene. The D gene is left open where the match is weak. Some rows mark clone size as missing; the rest say once, few, many or name a class of expanded clone.

cdr3_aa: CSVEDEGGSGYTF
cdr3_nt: TGCAGCGTTGAAGACGAAGGGGGCTCTGGCTACACCTTC
j_call: TRBJ1-2
d_call: TRBD1
clone_size: -
v_call: TRBV29-1

cdr3_aa: CASSLGGTLETQYF
cdr3_nt: TGTGCCAGCAGTTTGGGCGGCACCCTAGAGACCCAGTACTTC
j_call: TRBJ2-5
d_call: -
clone_size: few
v_call: TRBV12-3/TRBV12-4

cdr3_aa: CAWGTGGRTEAFF
cdr3_nt: TGTGCCTGGGGAACAGGGGGCAGGACTGAAGCTTTCTTT
j_call: TRBJ1-1
d_call: TRBD1
clone_size: -
v_call: TRBV28

cdr3_aa: CASSQSDRGHYGYTF
cdr3_nt: TGTGCCAGCAGCCAATCGGACAGGGGGCACTATGGCTACACCTTC
j_call: TRBJ1-2
d_call: TRBD1
clone_size: -
v_call: TRBV16

cdr3_aa: CSASPGLFSNQPQHF
cdr3_nt: TGCAGTGCCTCTCCGGGGCTCTTTAGCAATCAGCCCCAGCATTTT
j_call: TRBJ1-5
d_call: -
clone_size: -
v_call: TRBV20-1

cdr3_aa: CASTGQSNQPQHF
cdr3_nt: TGTGCCTCCACCGGGCAGTCCAATCAGCCCCAGCATTTT
j_call: TRBJ1-5
d_call: -
clone_size: -
v_call: TRBV12-3/TRBV12-4

cdr3_aa: CASSTETQYF
cdr3_nt: TGTGCCAGCAGCACGGAGACCCAGTACTTC
j_call: TRBJ2-5
d_call: -
clone_size: -
v_call: TRBV2

cdr3_aa: CSIARNSGFQETQYF
cdr3_nt: TGCAGTATTGCTCGGAATAGCGGTTTTCAAGAGACCCAGTACTTC
j_call: TRBJ2-5
d_call: -
clone_size: -
v_call: TRBV20-1

cdr3_aa: CASSLGLDWAYNEQFF
cdr3_nt: TGTGCCAGCAGCTTAGGACTGGACTGGGCCTACAATGAGCAGTTCTTC
j_call: TRBJ2-1
d_call: -
clone_size: -
v_call: TRBV11-2

cdr3_aa: CASSQVTGGVEKLFF
cdr3_nt: TGTGCCAGCAGTCAAGTGACAGGGGGCGTTGAAAAACTGTTTTTT
j_call: TRBJ1-4
d_call: TRBD1
clone_size: -
v_call: TRBV27

cdr3_aa: CASSLEDGGYSPLHF
cdr3_nt: TGCGCCAGCAGCTTGGAAGACGGGGGGTATTCACCCCTCCACTTT
j_call: TRBJ1-6
d_call: -
clone_size: few
v_call: TRBV5-1

cdr3_aa: CASSSLSGAYEQYF
cdr3_nt: TGTGCCAGCAGTTCCCTTTCGGGTGCCTACGAGCAGTACTTC
j_call: TRBJ2-7
d_call: -
clone_size: few
v_call: TRBV6-1

cdr3_aa: CSALGPSGANVLTF
cdr3_nt: TGCAGTGCTTTAGGCCCCTCTGGGGCCAACGTCCTGACTTTC
j_call: TRBJ2-6
d_call: -
clone_size: once
v_call: TRBV20-1

cdr3_aa: CGAGKTVNYGYTF
cdr3_nt: TGCGGTGCTGGAAAAACAGTTAACTATGGCTACACCTTC
j_call: TRBJ1-2
d_call: -
clone_size: -
v_call: TRBV20-1

cdr3_aa: CASSKGQGVLYEQYF
cdr3_nt: TGTGCCAGCAGCAAAGGGCAGGGGGTCCTCTACGAGCAGTACTTC
j_call: TRBJ2-7
d_call: -
clone_size: -
v_call: TRBV21-1

cdr3_aa: CASSTHGQGLNYGYTF
cdr3_nt: TGTGCCAGCAGTACCCACGGACAGGGACTTAACTATGGCTACACCTTC
j_call: TRBJ1-2
d_call: TRBD1
clone_size: few
v_call: TRBV6-2/TRBV6-3

cdr3_aa: CASRRGDRVYNEQFF
cdr3_nt: TGTGCCAGCAGGAGGGGGGACAGGGTGTACAATGAGCAGTTCTTC
j_call: TRBJ2-1
d_call: TRBD1
clone_size: -
v_call: TRBV6-1

cdr3_aa: CASSRRLAGISYNEQFF
cdr3_nt: TGTGCCAGCAGCAGACGACTAGCGGGGATCTCCTACAATGAGCAGTTCTTC
j_call: TRBJ2-1
d_call: TRBD2
clone_size: -
v_call: TRBV5-6

cdr3_aa: CASSLQTGAETQYF
cdr3_nt: TGTGCCAGCAGCTTACAAACGGGGGCTGAGACCCAGTACTTC
j_call: TRBJ2-5
d_call: -
clone_size: -
v_call: TRBV7-2

cdr3_aa: CSVRHFESYNEQYF
cdr3_nt: TGCAGCGTTCGCCATTTCGAGTCCTACAATGAGCAGTACTTC
j_call: TRBJ2-7
d_call: -
clone_size: -
v_call: TRBV29-1

cdr3_aa: CSVRGERLSEQYF
cdr3_nt: TGCAGCGTCCGCGGGGAAAGGTTGAGCGAGCAGTACTTC
j_call: TRBJ2-7
d_call: -
clone_size: -
v_call: TRBV29-1

cdr3_aa: CASSLAGQGGGYTF
cdr3_nt: TGTGCCAGCAGCTTAGCAGGACAGGGTGGAGGCTACACCTTC
j_call: TRBJ1-2
d_call: TRBD1
clone_size: -
v_call: TRBV7-9

cdr3_aa: CASSIRLGFEQYF
cdr3_nt: TGCGCCAGCAGTATACGACTAGGCTTCGAGCAGTACTTC
j_call: TRBJ2-7
d_call: -
clone_size: many
v_call: TRBV10-1

cdr3_aa: CASSLQVLNTEAFF
cdr3_nt: TGCGCCAGCAGCTTACAGGTGTTGAACACTGAAGCTTTCTTT
j_call: TRBJ1-1
d_call: -
clone_size: -
v_call: TRBV5-1

cdr3_aa: CASNNPTYEQYF
cdr3_nt: TGTGCCAGCAACAACCCGACCTACGAGCAGTACTTC
j_call: TRBJ2-7
d_call: -
clone_size: -
v_call: TRBV6-1

cdr3_aa: CASSRTSEETQYF
cdr3_nt: TGTGCCAGCAGCCGGACTAGCGAAGAGACCCAGTACTTC
j_call: TRBJ2-5
d_call: TRBD2
clone_size: -
v_call: TRBV4-2

cdr3_aa: CASSLPPGETQYF
cdr3_nt: TGCGCCAGCAGTCTCCCACCGGGAGAGACCCAGTACTTC
j_call: TRBJ2-5
d_call: -
clone_size: -
v_call: TRBV6-1

cdr3_aa: CATSRKVDTQYF
cdr3_nt: TGTGCCACCAGCAGGAAGGTGGATACGCAGTATTTT
j_call: TRBJ2-3
d_call: -
clone_size: -
v_call: TRBV15

cdr3_aa: CAISADLNYGYTF
cdr3_nt: TGTGCCATCTCCGCAGACCTGAACTATGGCTACACCTTC
j_call: TRBJ1-2
d_call: -
clone_size: -
v_call: TRBV10-3

cdr3_aa: CAISERTAKNYGYTF
cdr3_nt: TGTGCCATCAGTGAGCGGACAGCTAAAAACTATGGCTACACCTTC
j_call: TRBJ1-2
d_call: -
clone_size: -
v_call: TRBV10-3

cdr3_aa: CASSPWVSGGAGDTQYF
cdr3_nt: TGTGCCAGCAGCCCCTGGGTTAGCGGGGGGGCTGGAGATACGCAGTATTTT
j_call: TRBJ2-3
d_call: TRBD2
clone_size: -
v_call: TRBV7-6

cdr3_aa: CSASLRSGTSGYEQYF
cdr3_nt: TGCAGTGCTAGCCTCCGATCGGGGACTAGCGGGTACGAGCAGTACTTC
j_call: TRBJ2-7
d_call: TRBD2
clone_size: few
v_call: TRBV20-1

cdr3_aa: CASSETGQGYGYTF
cdr3_nt: TGTGCCAGCAGTGAAACTGGACAGGGCTATGGCTACACCTTC
j_call: TRBJ1-2
d_call: TRBD1
clone_size: -
v_call: TRBV2

cdr3_aa: CASSSRLENYEQYF
cdr3_nt: TGTGCCAGCAGTTCAAGACTAGAAAACTACGAGCAGTACTTC
j_call: TRBJ2-7
d_call: -
clone_size: -
v_call: TRBV7-2

cdr3_aa: CASGPGQGVAYEQYF
cdr3_nt: TGTGCCAGCGGCCCGGGACAGGGAGTCGCCTACGAGCAGTACTTC
j_call: TRBJ2-7
d_call: TRBD1
clone_size: -
v_call: TRBV12-3/TRBV12-4

cdr3_aa: CASSYAGTANTGELFF
cdr3_nt: TGTGCCAGCAGCTATGCCGGGACAGCGAACACCGGGGAGCTGTTTTTT
j_call: TRBJ2-2
d_call: -
clone_size: once
v_call: TRBV21-1

cdr3_aa: CSASGWGVTSGGVEETQYF
cdr3_nt: TGCAGTGCTAGTGGCTGGGGCGTGACTAGCGGGGGGGTCGAAGAGACCCAGTACTTC
j_call: TRBJ2-5
d_call: TRBD2
clone_size: -
v_call: TRBV20-1

cdr3_aa: CASSRVWDEQFF
cdr3_nt: TGTGCCAGCAGCCGAGTCTGGGATGAGCAGTTCTTC
j_call: TRBJ2-1
d_call: -
clone_size: -
v_call: TRBV5-6

cdr3_aa: CASSLQVGAKGNEQFF
cdr3_nt: TGCGCCAGCAGCTTGCAGGTGGGGGCCAAGGGCAATGAGCAGTTCTTC
j_call: TRBJ2-1
d_call: -
clone_size: -
v_call: TRBV5-1

cdr3_aa: CASSSGGPTEAFF
cdr3_nt: TGCGCCAGCAGCTCTGGGGGCCCCACTGAAGCTTTCTTT
j_call: TRBJ1-1
d_call: -
clone_size: -
v_call: TRBV5-1

cdr3_aa: CASSWAAGANVLTF
cdr3_nt: TGTGCCAGCAGTTGGGCAGCCGGGGCCAACGTCCTGACTTTC
j_call: TRBJ2-6
d_call: -
clone_size: -
v_call: TRBV28

cdr3_aa: CSARPGVTEAFF
cdr3_nt: TGCAGCGCCCGACCAGGGGTCACTGAAGCTTTCTTT
j_call: TRBJ1-1
d_call: -
clone_size: -
v_call: TRBV29-1

cdr3_aa: CASTKGPYEQYF
cdr3_nt: TGTGCCAGCACCAAGGGTCCTTACGAGCAGTACTTC
j_call: TRBJ2-7
d_call: -
clone_size: -
v_call: TRBV21-1

cdr3_aa: CASSHTGLFYEQYF
cdr3_nt: TGTGCCAGCAGTCACACGGGACTGTTCTACGAGCAGTACTTC
j_call: TRBJ2-7
d_call: -
clone_size: -
v_call: TRBV6-6

cdr3_aa: CASSSYTAGYTF
cdr3_nt: TGTGCCAGCAGCTCGTATACGGCTGGCTACACCTTC
j_call: TRBJ1-2
d_call: -
clone_size: once
v_call: TRBV7-8